This T cell receptor beta chain was identified in a study of blood T cells in healthy people across ages (dated by TCRdb to 2013 to 2016). With regard to the full study: In model experiments, template switching captured roughly one uniquely barcoded TCR beta cDNA molecule for every two T cells. To track age-related changes in TCR beta repertoire diversity, the study relied on deep sequencing normalized with unique cDNA molecular identifiers. Donors were grouped into four age groups: young (average approximately 15 years), middle-aged (around 39), aged (around 60) and long-lived (around 82). Donors of different ages were randomly distributed across sequencing lanes to avoid experimental bias. For two donors (one aged 18 to 30 and one aged 80 or older), the study analyzed two additional independent replicas of 1 million unique cDNA reads from the same blood draw. Results and caveats for the whole study, not just this receptor: The long-lived group showed more naive CD4+ T cells, fewer expanded clones and increased TCR diversity than the aged group, suggesting age selection. As age increased, observed TCR beta diversity per million T cells dropped in a roughly linear way, and a significant reduction was already evident by age 40. Bulk unsorted PBMC profiling prevented conclusive comparison of naive and antigen-experienced compartments. Estimates of total diversity based on one million sequenced T cells were regarded as lower bounds and as underestimates. Because the CMV infection status of the donors was unknown, age-related changes in expanded clonotypes may potentially have been confounded. The percentage of naive T cells measured by flow cytometry correlated strongly with observed TCR beta diversity.

The approximately 40 donors, aged about 6 to 100 years, were systemically healthy Caucasian individuals from Russia. Each donor gave about 11 milliliters of peripheral blood, drawn into EDTA-treated Vacutainer tubes. PBMCs were isolated by Ficoll-Paque density-gradient centrifugation, with at least 6 million obtained per sample. Total RNA, at least 5 micrograms per sample, was extracted from PBMCs with Trizol reagent. For every donor, flow cytometry on a PBMC aliquot measured the percentage of naive CD45RAhigh/CD27high T cells. The method was 5' RACE. The instrument was an Illumina HiSeq 2500. A second PCR of roughly 7 to 12 cycles was performed with a sample-barcoded 5' primer and a J-beta primer mix. A template-switch 5' adaptor carrying 12 random nucleotides introduced a unique molecular identifier onto each TCR beta cDNA molecule. At least 2.5 million CDR3-containing paired-end reads were obtained from each sample. First-strand cDNA was synthesized from all RNA with the Mint cDNA synthesis kit, primed by a TRBC-specific oligonucleotide. All cDNA was treated with uracil-DNA glycosylase and then went through a first 18-cycle PCR with the universal primers M1SS and BC2_uni_R. For the original study's pipeline: Each sample was normalized by randomly selecting 1 million high-quality reads, each carrying a distinct molecular identifier. Reads sharing molecular identifiers were discarded rather than binned into consensus sequences. MiTCR, set to a Q25 quality threshold and the strictest error-elimination algorithm, was used for CDR3 identification, clonotype clustering and error correction. A nonparametric unseen species model with Euler transformation was used to estimate lower-bound total TCR beta diversity. TCRdb passed the public sequencing reads through fastp at Q25 and MiXCR, retaining productive beta sequences. Each record represents a unique CDR3 protein, reported with the most common genes and DNA among its rows. TCRdb's processing, not the authors', yielded these V and J calls. This sample lists 1.5 million to 2 million distinct CDR3 sequences; 28% were detected once. The top ten clonotypes cover roughly 8% of the sample.

The germline V gene encodes CDR1 SGHAT and CDR2 FQNNGV. V is clipped by 5 bases and J by 9 bases, and the sequence between their germline boundaries is 17 bases long. From its cysteine to its phenylalanine, the CDR3 spans 15 amino acids. Only the CDR3 part of the read is kept: 45 bases, read in frame from the first base. As to this clonotype: There is no known antigen for this receptor. No per-base quality is available; no much larger clone lies one base away.

The V and J segments used are TRBV11-2 and TRBJ1-6; matching of 6 bases hints at TRBD1 as the D gene. The material sequenced was blood. The source is a woman younger than 45 in good health. The DNA sequence is given as TGTGCCAGCAGCCCCACGACAGGAGGACGTTCACCCCTCCACTTT. It translates as CASSPTTGGRSPLHF.